One and the same sample provided the 15 T cell receptor beta chains below, sequenced in a study of blood T cells in healthy people across ages. A sample-barcoded 5' primer and a J-beta primer mix were used in a second PCR of about 7 to 11 cycles. MiXCR, run by TCRdb on the 5' RACE reads, gives a single entry per CDR3 protein. Among about 630,000 distinct CDR3 sequences listed, around 20% were seen once. The source material was blood. The receptors come from a man between 65 and 85 years old in good health.

CDR3 bases: TGTGCCAGCAGTGGAGGGGTGAGGGAAAAACTGTTTTTT. Protein: CASSGGVREKLFF. The V gene is TRBV2, the J gene TRBJ1-4; perhaps TRBD1 as D (5 bases). Trimming stripped 4 bases from V and 8 bases from J, with 11 bases between. The germline V gene encodes CDR1 SNHLY and CDR2 FYNNEI. The CDR3 is 13 amino acids.

This clonotype has just a few counts. The J gene is TRBJ2-3, the V gene TRBV10-3; 10 nucleotides align to TRBD2. V dropped 6 bases and J dropped 4; count of bases not matched to a gene: 7. The germline V gene encodes CDR1 ENHRY and CDR2 SYGVKD. The CDR3 runs 15 residues. CDR3: CAIRAPGLASDTQYF. CDR3 nucleotides: TGTGCCATCAGAGCTCCGGGACTAGCGTCAGATACGCAGTATTTT.

This clonotype was seen a few times. The gene calls are TRBV7-2 and TRBJ2-4; 15 bases are shared with TRBD2. CDR1 and CDR2 (germline): SGHTA, FQGNSA. V lost 1 base to trimming and J lost 6 bases; unmatched junction nucleotides: 4. The CDR3 length is 17 residues. CDR3 nucleotide sequence: TGTGCCAGCAGCTTAGGGGGGGGACTAGCGGGAGGAAACATTCAGTACTTC. This translates into CASSLGGGLAGGNIQYF.

The chain couples TRBV25-1 to TRBJ2-3; 12 bases match TRBD2. The CDR3 spans 20 residues. Trimming removed 1 base from V and 2 bases from J; junction bases left unmatched: 13. The germline V gene has CDR1 MGHDK and CDR2 SYGVNS. CDR3 region: CASSEWGQASGRAYTDTQYF. DNA of the CDR3: TGTGCCAGCAGTGAATGGGGACAGGCTAGCGGGAGGGCCTACACAGATACGCAGTATTTT.

The chain links TRBV29-1 to TRBJ2-3, with 9 bases that match TRBD1. The J segment lost 4 bases and the V segment lost 3 bases, leaving 5 bases of the junction unmatched. This CDR3 is 14 amino acids long. Germline CDR1 reads SQVTM; CDR2 reads ANQGSEA. CDR3 in DNA: TGCAGCGTTGACGACAGGGGGAATGCAGATACGCAGTATTTT. This translates into CSVDDRGNADTQYF.

The J gene is TRBJ1-4, the V gene TRBV29-1; no clear D. The CDR3 has 13 residues. Per germline, CDR1 SQVTM and CDR2 ANQGSEA. With 4 bases removed from V and 6 bases from J, the gap between germline ends came to 12 bases. CDR3 nucleotides: TGCAGCGTTGCAAATAGGGTTCATGAAAAACTGTTTTTT. Residues: CSVANRVHEKLFF.

The rearrangement joins TRBV11-2 to TRBJ2-7, with 7 nucleotides matching TRBD2. CDR3 length: 15 residues. J gave up 0 bases and V 5 bases, and 7 bases lay outside the gene matches. The germline V gene encodes CDR1 SGHAT and CDR2 FQNNGV. DNA for the CDR3: TGTGCCAGCAGCCCCGCTAGCGGAACCTCCTACGAGCAGTACTTC. It is translated as CASSPASGTSYEQYF.

This clonotype came up many times. V usage is TRBV18 and J usage is TRBJ1-1; tentatively, D is TRBD1 (6 bases). The CDR3 is made up of 16 amino acids. CDR1 is KGHSH, CDR2 LQKENI, per germline. The V end lost 5 bases, the J end lost 3 bases, and 19 bases lay between the germline ends. CDR3 in amino acids: CASSTSLQGFYTEAFF. The CDR3 coding sequence is TGTGCCAGCTCAACATCCCTCCAGGGGTTTTACACTGAAGCTTTCTTT. The full variable domain, its missing parts supplied by reference TRBV18 and TRBJ1-1, is NAGVMQNPRHLVRRRGQEARLRCSPMKGHSHVYWYRQLPEEGLKFMVYLQKENIIDESGMPKERFSAEFPKEGPSILRIQQVVRGDSAAYFCASSTSLQGFYTEAFFGQGTRLTVV.

V gene TRBV14 combines with J gene TRBJ1-1; the match to TRBD1 covers 7 bases. CDR1 and CDR2 from the germline V gene are SGHDN and FVKESK. This CDR3 is 14 amino acids long. Losses at the gene ends were 7 bases for V and 4 bases for J; bases not matched to a gene: 9. CDR3 nucleotides: TGTGCCAGCACCAGGACAGGAAAAGGCACTGAAGCTTTCTTT. Translating it yields CASTRTGKGTEAFF.

For this clonotype: One junction end disagrees with the germline gene, perhaps due to a read error. This chain uses TRBV6-6 with TRBJ2-1; 7 bases agree with TRBD1. Germline-derived CDR1 and CDR2 are MNHNY and SVGAGI (reference sequence). The CDR3 sequence is 15 residues long. The CDR3 reads CASSYSTGSSYEQHF. The CDR3, as DNA: TGTGCCAGCAGTTACTCGACAGGGAGCTCCTACGAGCAGCACTTC.

This clonotype was detected ten times or more. This rearrangement joins TRBV20-1 to TRBJ2-5, with a weak D call TRBD1 (6 bases). The J call may be wrong; the DNA end is better matched by TRBJ2-1. The CDR3 is 14 residues long. CDR1 and CDR2 (germline): DFQATT, SNEGSKA (reference sequence). The CDR3 loop is CSARVPGQRNEQFF. The CDR3 region has the DNA TGCAGTGCTAGAGTTCCAGGACAGCGCAATGAGCAGTTCTTC.

CDR3 in DNA: TGTGCCAGCAGTCCCGGGACAGGAAGGCGTTATGAGCAGTTCTTC. Amino acids: CASSPGTGRRYEQFF. This chain uses TRBV6-2 or TRBV6-3 with TRBJ2-1; 8 nucleotides line up with TRBD1. V lost 5 bases, J lost 8 bases, and 11 bases stayed unmatched. The CDR3 has 15 amino acids. Germline V gene lookup returns CDR1 MNHEY and CDR2 SVGEGT.

This clonotype came up many times. The chain has TRBV30 and TRBJ2-1; no reliable D call. Germline CDR1 reads GTSNPN; CDR2 reads SVGIG (reference sequence). V was trimmed by 0 bases and J by 5 bases, leaving 14 bases between them. CDR3 size: 15 residues. The CDR3 DNA sequence: TGTGCCTGGAGTGTGGAACGCATCGGAAACAATGAGCAGTTCTTC. It encodes CAWSVERIGNNEQFF.

This clonotype came up a few times. V and J are TRBV19 and TRBJ2-5; 8 bases are a match to TRBD1. V was clipped by 6 bases and J by 3 bases; unmatched bases: 3. This CDR3 is 13 amino acids long. CDR1 and CDR2 (germline): LNHDA, SQIVND (reference sequence). The CDR3 reads CASRKDREETQYF. CDR3 DNA sequence: TGTGCCAGTAGAAAGGACAGGGAAGAGACCCAGTACTTC.

As concerns this clonotype: The junction and the germline gene differ at one end; a read error may be behind it. The genes are TRBV9 and TRBJ2-5; D could derive from TRBD1 or TRBD2 (5 bases each). The DNA end is a closer match to TRBJ2-1, so the J assignment may be wrong. Germline CDR1 SGDLS, CDR2 YYNGEE. The CDR3 sequence is 15 residues long. CDR3 in amino acids: CVSSVRDSGGDEQFF. In DNA form, the CDR3 reads TGTGTCAGCAGCGTACGAGACAGCGGTGGCGATGAGCAGTTCTTC.